This paragraph reports one TCR beta chain. Antigen specificity is unknown. This specimen comes from a study of T-cell reconstitution after alpha-beta-depleted transplantation in children. This CDR3 comprises 16 residues. Per the germline V gene, CDR1 is SGHDN and CDR2 is FVKESK. Trimming stripped 1 base from V and 1 base from J, with 12 bases between. Study outcomes and limitations: Surviving recipient T cells and thymic progenitors produced the high day-60 TCRbeta diversity seen in some patients. There were reportedly several hundred expanded graft clones from which alpha-beta T cells came about two months after transplant. T-cell counts and diversity were attributed mostly to newly produced T cells one year after transplant.

Preparation of the TCRbeta library involved a method that used unique molecular identifiers. TCRdb reprocessed the PCR reads via MiXCR and lists one record per CDR3 protein. The profile shows some 300,000 distinct CDR3 sequences, 10% of them singletons. This chain joins TRBV14 and TRBJ2-3, with no clear D. The TCR sequence derives from a boy in the first two years of life with acute myeloid leukemia, due to receive a stem cell transplant. The material was PBMCs, obtained before TCRalphabeta/CD19-depleted stem cell transplant. This CDR3 reads CASSQGFTLRTDTQYF. CDR3 sequence (DNA): TGTGCCAGCAGCCAAGGTTTTACCCTCCGCACAGATACGCAGTATTTT.